These T cell receptor beta chains were read from a single sample in a study of shared clonotypes between healthy human individuals. Profiled with immunoSEQ multiplex PCR; TCRdb holds only in-frame clones, not every one. The sample lists approximately 100,000 clones; 67% were seen once. The source material was memory CD8+ T cells sorted from blood. The source is a woman in her 30s in good health. Each CDR3 is given with its conserved first and last residue. D genes are given only for firm matches. Not all rows give a size; the values are once, few, many and, for expanded clones, a class.

>TRBJ2-6|few|TRBV28|NA
CASRRDWSSGANVLTF
TGTGCCAGCAGACGTGATTGGTCCTCTGGGGCCAACGTCCTGACTTTC
>TRBJ2-3|few|TRBV6-4|TRBD2
CASSDSLAGGADTQYF
TGTGCCAGCAGTGACTCATTAGCGGGAGGAGCAGATACGCAGTATTTT
>TRBJ2-1|NA|TRBV7-6|TRBD2
CASSSTGTSWNEQFF
TGTGCCAGCAGCTCCACCGGGACTAGCTGGAATGAGCAGTTCTTC
>TRBJ2-3|few|TRBV27|NA
CASLAGPLITDTQYF
TGTGCCAGCCTCGCGGGACCACTCATCACAGATACGCAGTATTTT
>TRBJ2-1|NA|TRBV27|NA
CASSTSYNEQFF
TGTGCCAGCAGTACCTCTTACAATGAGCAGTTCTTC
>TRBJ2-1|few|TRBV5-6|NA
CASSLKQIYNEQFF
TGTGCCAGCAGCTTGAAACAGATCTACAATGAGCAGTTCTTC
>TRBJ2-1|few|TRBV7-9|TRBD2
CASSPARRLAGTGEQFF
TGTGCCAGCAGCCCCGCTCGTCGACTAGCGGGAACGGGTGAGCAGTTCTTC
>TRBJ1-2|NA|TRBV7-8|NA
CASSRDGRLGYTF
TGTGCCAGCAGTCGGGACGGCCGACTGGGCTACACCTTC
>TRBJ2-3|NA|TRBV14|NA
CAMKNRAPTDTQYF
TGTGCCATGAAAAACAGGGCTCCCACAGATACGCAGTATTTT
>TRBJ2-2|few|TRBV9|NA
CASSVASTGELFF
TGTGCCAGCAGCGTAGCGTCCACCGGGGAGCTGTTTTTT
>TRBJ2-3|once|TRBV12-2|NA
CAPWVSGRWMSTDTQYF
TGTGCACCGTGGGTCAGCGGGAGATGGATGAGCACAGATACGCAGTATTTT
>TRBJ2-3|NA|TRBV2|NA
CASSVVGTSTDTQYF
TGTGCCAGCAGTGTGGTGGGGACTAGCACAGATACGCAGTATTTT
>TRBJ1-1|NA|TRBV5-6|NA
CASSLGASSTEAFF
TGTGCCAGCAGCTTGGGGGCAAGTAGCACTGAAGCTTTCTTT
>TRBJ2-7|many|TRBV25-1|NA
CASSIAGSYEQYF
TGTGCCAGCAGTATAGCTGGGTCCTACGAGCAGTACTTC
>TRBJ1-5|NA|TRBV4-1|TRBD1
CASSQTQGGGNQPQHF
TGCGCCAGCAGCCAGACTCAGGGGGGCGGCAATCAGCCCCAGCATTTT
>TRBJ1-5|NA|TRBV21-1|NA
CASRCLGGRHSNQPQHF
TGTGCCAGCAGGTGTTTAGGGGGGCGTCATAGCAATCAGCCCCAGCATTTT
>TRBJ2-1|NA|TRBV10-3|TRBD2
CAIKREWENEQFF
TGTGCCATCAAGCGGGAGTGGGAAAATGAGCAGTTCTTC
>TRBJ1-2|NA|TRBV2|TRBD1
CASSPPGQLFNYGYTF
TGTGCCAGCAGCCCCCCGGGACAGTTATTTAACTATGGCTACACCTTC
>TRBJ2-7|NA|TRBV15|NA
CATSRDGAGYYEQYF
TGTGCCACCAGCAGAGATGGCGCAGGTTACTACGAGCAGTACTTC
>TRBJ1-1|NA|TRBV5-1|TRBD1
CASRTGGSMNTEAFF
TGCGCCAGCAGGACAGGGGGCTCCATGAACACTGAAGCTTTCTTT
>TRBJ2-7|NA|TRBV28|NA
CASSLFPNRRSEQYF
TGTGCCAGCAGTTTATTTCCCAATCGGAGGTCCGAGCAGTACTTC
>TRBJ1-5|NA|TRBV2|NA
CASSDNRGFYQPQHF
TGTGCCAGCAGTGATAACCGCGGGTTTTACCAGCCCCAGCATTTT
>TRBJ2-1|many|TRBV7-6|NA
CASTIGETYNEQFF
TGTGCCAGCACTATAGGGGAGACCTACAATGAGCAGTTCTTC
>TRBJ2-7|NA|TRBV7-9|TRBD1
CASSTPGQGATYEQYF
TGTGCCAGCAGCACTCCGGGACAGGGGGCAACCTACGAGCAGTACTTC
>TRBJ2-1|NA|TRBV5-1|NA
CASSFGAVGYNEQFF
TGCGCCAGCAGCTTCGGGGCGGTCGGGTACAATGAGCAGTTCTTC
>TRBJ1-5|NA|TRBV4-1|NA
CASSREPGTYSNQPQHF
TGCGCCAGCAGCCGAGAGCCTGGGACTTATAGCAATCAGCCCCAGCATTTT
>TRBJ2-7|NA|TRBV27|TRBD2
CASRGSPYEQYF
TGTGCCAGTCGCGGGAGTCCCTACGAGCAGTACTTC
>TRBJ1-1|NA|TRBV11-2|NA
CATAREGTEAFF
TGTGCCACCGCACGGGAAGGTACTGAAGCTTTCTTT
>TRBJ1-2|NA|TRBV30|TRBD1
CAWDHWRQGGDYGYTF
TGTGCCTGGGATCATTGGCGGCAGGGGGGAGACTATGGCTACACCTTC
>TRBJ2-5|few|TRBV5-1|NA
CASSQQETQYF
TGCGCCAGCAGCCAACAAGAGACCCAGTACTTC
>TRBJ2-2|NA|TRBV7-3|NA
CASSPARNTGELFF
TGTGCCAGCAGCCCAGCCAGGAACACCGGGGAGCTGTTTTTT
>TRBJ1-2|NA|TRBV16|NA
CASSQVLDGPFGYTF
TGTGCCAGCAGCCAAGTTTTGGACGGCCCTTTCGGCTACACCTTC
>TRBJ1-2|NA|TRBV5-6|TRBD1
CASSQRDSPPGGYTF
TGTGCCAGCAGTCAACGGGACAGCCCGCCGGGGGGCTACACCTTC
>TRBJ1-5|NA|TRBV23-1|NA
CASSQREDSNQPQHF
TGCGCCAGCAGTCAAAGGGAAGATAGCAATCAGCCCCAGCATTTT
>TRBJ2-3|few|TRBV6-1|TRBD2
CASSGLAGDGEDTQYF
TGTGCCAGCAGTGGACTAGCGGGAGACGGGGAAGATACGCAGTATTTT
>TRBJ2-1|NA|TRBV11-3|TRBD2
CASSSNYGREGHDEQFF
TGTGCCAGCAGCTCAAACTACGGGCGGGAGGGTCACGATGAGCAGTTCTTC
>TRBJ2-3|many|TRBV27|NA
CASSSGTPPGDAQYF
TGTGCCAGCAGTTCGGGGACTCCCCCCGGTGACGCGCAGTATTTT
>TRBJ2-1|NA|TRBV5-1|TRBD2
CASSLVSSGSGGNNEQFF
TGCGCCAGCAGCTTGGTTTCTAGCGGGAGTGGCGGTAACAATGAGCAGTTCTTC
>TRBJ2-7|NA|TRBV9|NA
CASSPDCYEQYF
TGTGCCAGCAGCCCAGATTGCTACGAGCAGTACTTC
>TRBJ1-2|NA|TRBV25-1|NA
CASSEWGGPGGGYTF
TGTGCCAGCAGTGAATGGGGAGGGCCTGGTGGTGGCTACACCTTC
>TRBJ2-1|many|TRBV25-1|NA
CASSERTENEQFF
TGTGCCAGCAGTGAAAGAACTGAAAATGAGCAGTTCTTC
>TRBJ2-3|NA|TRBV6-6|NA
CASSPFRTASTDTQYF
TGTGCCAGCAGTCCGTTCCGGACAGCCAGCACAGATACGCAGTATTTT
>TRBJ2-1|NA|TRBV6-6|TRBD2
CASSYAASGSNEQFF
TGTGCCAGCAGTTACGCGGCTAGCGGGAGTAATGAGCAGTTCTTC
>TRBJ2-5|many|TRBV13|TRBD2
CASSLGAGEGETQYF
TGTGCCAGCAGCTTAGGGGCGGGAGAAGGTGAGACCCAGTACTTC
>TRBJ2-7|NA|TRBV2|TRBD2
CASSGTGAHSGRAYEQYF
TGTGCCAGCAGTGGAACAGGGGCACACAGCGGGAGGGCCTACGAGCAGTACTTC
>TRBJ2-5|NA|TRBV7-8|TRBD2
CASSLMAGGSIGETQYF
TGTGCCAGCAGCTTGATGGCGGGAGGGTCGATAGGAGAGACCCAGTACTTC
>TRBJ2-3|NA|TRBV5-8|TRBD2
CASSSLRGGSTDTQYF
TGTGCCAGCAGCTCCCTAAGGGGAGGGAGCACAGATACGCAGTATTTT
>TRBJ2-1|NA|TRBV28|TRBD2
CASSLVIAGGFLGDTRSYNEQFF
TGTGCCAGCAGTTTAGTCATAGCGGGAGGCTTCTTAGGGGACACCAGGTCCTACAATGAGCAGTTCTTC
>TRBJ1-2|many|TRBV4-2|NA
CASSPERGAVYYGYTF
TGTGCCAGCAGCCCCGAACGGGGGGCCGTTTATTATGGCTACACCTTC